A single sample is the source of the 8 T cell receptor beta chains below, sequenced in a study of blood T cell repertoires in COVID-19. Clones were sequenced by immunoSEQ multiplex PCR, and TCRdb holds only the in-frame ones, with some missing. The table lists some 250,000 clones, about 80% of them singletons. Material for sequencing was peripheral blood. The receptors shown here come from a woman older than 75 with acute or convalescent COVID-19.

The chain uses TRBV7-2 and TRBJ2-5; TRBD2 matches 11 bases. CDR3 length: 14 amino acids. Germline loops: CDR1 SGHTA, CDR2 FQGNSA. V dropped 5 bases and J dropped 9; count of bases not matched to a gene: 8. As DNA, the CDR3 is TGTGCCAGCAGCGACTTAGCGGGGGGGCTGGCCCAGTACTTC. Encoded protein: CASSDLAGGLAQYF.

This chain connects TRBV18 to TRBJ1-3; D not certain. The CDR3 sequence is 18 residues long. CDR1 is KGHSH and CDR2 is LQKENI in the germline V gene. Trimming shortened V by 1 base and J by 0 bases, and 16 bases separated the two germline ends. The CDR3 nucleotides read TGTGCCAGCTCACCACAGCGGGCAGCCCCTAGCTCTGGAAACACCATATATTTT. Translated, it gives CASSPQRAAPSSGNTIYF.

The chain uses TRBV5-4 and TRBJ1-6; weak D call: TRBD1 (6 bases). The length of the CDR3 is 14 residues. V was trimmed by 4 bases and J by 5 bases, leaving 10 bases between them. Germline V CDR1 and CDR2: SGHNT, YYREEE (reference sequence). In DNA, the CDR3 is TGTGCCAGCAGCCTAACAGGGAATAATTCACCCCTCCACTTT. This codes for CASSLTGNNSPLHF.

The chain is built from TRBV7-9 and TRBJ1-1, with D perhaps matching TRBD1 (6 bases). Germline lookup yields CDR1 SEHNR and CDR2 FQNEAQ (reference sequence). V lost 5 bases, J lost 9 bases, and 22 bases lay in between. The CDR3 is 15 residues long. The DNA for the CDR3 is TGTGCCAGCAGCCCACAAGGGACAACCGCTCTTCAAGCTTTCTTT. Its translation: CASSPQGTTALQAFF.

The chain employs TRBV19 and TRBJ1-1; D not resolved. The CDR3 consists of 13 residues. V lost 6 bases to trimming and J lost 3 bases, with 11 bases between them. Germline loops: CDR1 LNHDA, CDR2 SQIVND (reference sequence). The CDR3 region is CASSPGGYTEAFF. For the CDR3, the DNA is TGTGCCAGTAGCCCAGGCGGGTACACTGAAGCTTTCTTT.

V usage is TRBV5-1 and J usage is TRBJ2-1; D uncertain. CDR1 is SGHRS, CDR2 YFSETQ, per germline. V was cut by 2 bases and J by 5 bases, with 11 bases left in between. This CDR3 is 14 amino acids long. CDR3 in amino acids: CASSLTFLNNEQFF. For the CDR3, the DNA is TGCGCCAGCAGCTTAACTTTTCTGAACAATGAGCAGTTCTTC.

DNA of the CDR3: TGTGCCACGGAACCAAGCGGGAGGGCCGGGGACAAAAACATTCAGTACTTC. Its protein product is CATEPSGRAGDKNIQYF. This chain connects TRBV7-9 to TRBJ2-4, with TRBD2 identical over 10 bases. Per germline, CDR1 SEHNR and CDR2 FQNEAQ (reference sequence). Trimming removed 10 bases from V and 3 bases from J; junction bases left unmatched: 15. The CDR3 has 17 residues.

In DNA, the CDR3 is TGTGCCAGTAGTCCGAGTCCGGGACAGGGGGCAAATGCTTTCTTT. It specifies CASSPSPGQGANAFF. The J gene is TRBJ1-1, the V gene TRBV19; 12 bases match TRBD1. The germline V gene has CDR1 LNHDA and CDR2 SQIVND (reference sequence). This CDR3 contains 15 residues. The V gene end was trimmed by 5 bases and the J gene end by 11 bases; junction bases not matched to a gene: 12.